This T cell receptor beta chain was observed in a study of blood T cell repertoires in COVID-19. Sequencing used immunoSEQ multiplex PCR; TCRdb keeps in-frame clones, though not all of them. The table lists fewer than 90,000 clones, roughly 80% of them singletons, with approximately 10% in the top ten. V lost 6 bases to trimming and J lost 5 bases, with 11 bases between them. CDR3 length: 13 residues. The chain has TRBV12-3 or TRBV12-4 and TRBJ1-5; D remains unclear. This receptor was identified in a human donor in a cohort sampled during active COVID-19. The specimen sequenced was peripheral blood. This CDR3 is CASSPHEDQPQHF. CDR3 bases: TGTGCCAGCAGCCCGCACGAGGATCAGCCCCAGCATTTT.